This record covers a single T cell receptor beta chain. These data originate in a study of blood T cell repertoires in COVID-19. Germline loops: CDR1 SGHTA, CDR2 FQGNSA. This CDR3 has 14 amino acids. Between the trimmed V and J ends, which lost 1 base and 4 bases, there was a span of 10 bases. Produced via immunoSEQ multiplex PCR; TCRdb's table is partial and in-frame only. Of around 150,000 clones listed, under 95% are singletons. Input material: peripheral blood. V gene TRBV7-2 combines with J gene TRBJ1-2, with D maybe TRBD1 (5 bases). The TCR originated in a man aged 60-69 years with active or convalescent COVID-19. The CDR3 DNA reads TGTGCCAGCAGCTTAGGCAGGGTAGGCTATGGCTACACCTTC. Translation gives CASSLGRVGYGYTF.